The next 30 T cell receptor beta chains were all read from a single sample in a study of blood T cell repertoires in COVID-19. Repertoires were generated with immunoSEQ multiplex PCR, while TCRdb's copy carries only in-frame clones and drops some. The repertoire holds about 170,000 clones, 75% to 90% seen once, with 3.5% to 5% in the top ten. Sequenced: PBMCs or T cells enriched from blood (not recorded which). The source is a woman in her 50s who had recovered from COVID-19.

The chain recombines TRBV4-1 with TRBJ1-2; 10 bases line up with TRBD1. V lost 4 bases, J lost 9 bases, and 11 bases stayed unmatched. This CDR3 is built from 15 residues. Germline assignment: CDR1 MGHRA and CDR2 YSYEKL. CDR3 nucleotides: TGCGCCAGCAGCCCACATGACAGGGGGCTAATAAGCTACACCTTC. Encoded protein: CASSPHDRGLISYTF.

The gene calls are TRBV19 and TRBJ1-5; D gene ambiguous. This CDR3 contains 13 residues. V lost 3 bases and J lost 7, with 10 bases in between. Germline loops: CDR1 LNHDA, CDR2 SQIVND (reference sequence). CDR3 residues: CASSIGSGQPQHF. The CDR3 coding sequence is TGTGCCAGTAGTATCGGGTCCGGACAGCCCCAGCATTTT.

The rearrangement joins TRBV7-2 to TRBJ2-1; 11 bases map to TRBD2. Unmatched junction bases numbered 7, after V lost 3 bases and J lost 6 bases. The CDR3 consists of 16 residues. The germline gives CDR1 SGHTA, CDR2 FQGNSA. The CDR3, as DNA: TGTGCCAGCAGCTTTGGTCTAGCGGGAGGAGTCAATGAGCAGTTCTTC. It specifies CASSFGLAGGVNEQFF.

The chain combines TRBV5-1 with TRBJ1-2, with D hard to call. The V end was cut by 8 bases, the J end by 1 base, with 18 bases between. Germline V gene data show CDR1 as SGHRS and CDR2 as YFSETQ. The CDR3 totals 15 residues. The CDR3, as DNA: TGCGCCAGGGCCTCGGGAAGAATGATTAACTATGGCTACACCTTC. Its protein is CARASGRMINYGYTF.

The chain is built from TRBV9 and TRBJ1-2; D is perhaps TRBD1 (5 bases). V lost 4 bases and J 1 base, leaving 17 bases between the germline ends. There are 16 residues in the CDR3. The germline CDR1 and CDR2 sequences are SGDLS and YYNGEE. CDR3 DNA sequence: TGTGCCAGCAGCCCCAACAGGAGGGGAATTAACTATGGCTACACCTTC. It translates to CASSPNRRGINYGYTF.

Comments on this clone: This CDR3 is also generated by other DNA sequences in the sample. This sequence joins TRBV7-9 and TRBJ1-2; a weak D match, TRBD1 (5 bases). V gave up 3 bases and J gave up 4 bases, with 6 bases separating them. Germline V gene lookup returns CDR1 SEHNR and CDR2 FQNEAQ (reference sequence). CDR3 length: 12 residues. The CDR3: CASSLGGYGYTF. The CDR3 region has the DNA TGTGCCAGCAGCTTGGGGGGCTATGGCTACACCTTC.

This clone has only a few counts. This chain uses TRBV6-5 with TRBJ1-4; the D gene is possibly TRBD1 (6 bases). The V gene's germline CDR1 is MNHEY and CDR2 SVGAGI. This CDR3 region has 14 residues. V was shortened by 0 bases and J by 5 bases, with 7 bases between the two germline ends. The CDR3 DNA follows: TGTGCCAGCAGTTACTCCACAGGGAATGAAAAACTGTTTTTT. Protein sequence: CASSYSTGNEKLFF.

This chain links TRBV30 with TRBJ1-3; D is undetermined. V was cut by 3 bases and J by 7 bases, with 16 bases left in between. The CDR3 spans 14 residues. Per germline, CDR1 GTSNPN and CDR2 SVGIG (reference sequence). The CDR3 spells CAWRDKARRNTIYF. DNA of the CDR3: TGTGCCTGGAGAGACAAGGCCAGGAGGAACACCATATATTTT.

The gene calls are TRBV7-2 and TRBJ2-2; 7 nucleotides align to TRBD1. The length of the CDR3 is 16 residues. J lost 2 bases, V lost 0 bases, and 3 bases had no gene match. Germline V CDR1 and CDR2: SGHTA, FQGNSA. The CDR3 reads CASSLAQGVNTGELFF. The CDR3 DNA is TGTGCCAGCAGCTTAGCCCAGGGGGTTAACACCGGGGAGCTGTTTTTT.

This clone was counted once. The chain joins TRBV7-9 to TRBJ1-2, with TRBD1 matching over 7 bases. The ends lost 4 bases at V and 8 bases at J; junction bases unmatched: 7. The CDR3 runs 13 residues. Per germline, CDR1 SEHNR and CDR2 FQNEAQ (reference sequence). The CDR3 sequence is CASSYGQERGYTF. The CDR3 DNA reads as TGTGCCAGCAGCTATGGACAGGAGCGGGGCTACACCTTC.

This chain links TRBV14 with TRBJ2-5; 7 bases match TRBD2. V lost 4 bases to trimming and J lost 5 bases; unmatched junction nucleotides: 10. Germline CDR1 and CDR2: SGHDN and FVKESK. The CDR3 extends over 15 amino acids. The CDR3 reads CASSPLSGGMETQYF. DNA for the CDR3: TGTGCCAGCAGCCCATTGTCGGGGGGAATGGAGACCCAGTACTTC.

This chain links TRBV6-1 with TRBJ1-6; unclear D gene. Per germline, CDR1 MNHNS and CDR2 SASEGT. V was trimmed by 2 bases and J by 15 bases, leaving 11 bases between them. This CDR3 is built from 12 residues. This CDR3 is CASSETAYGLHF. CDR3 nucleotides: TGTGCCAGCAGTGAAACCGCGTATGGCCTCCACTTT.

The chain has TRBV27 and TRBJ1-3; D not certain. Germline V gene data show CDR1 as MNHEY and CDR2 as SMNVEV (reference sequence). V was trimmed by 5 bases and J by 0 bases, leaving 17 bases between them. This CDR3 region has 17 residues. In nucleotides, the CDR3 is TGTGCCAGCAGTCGCACAAGTTCAGGCGACTCTGGAAACACCATATATTTT. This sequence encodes CASSRTSSGDSGNTIYF.

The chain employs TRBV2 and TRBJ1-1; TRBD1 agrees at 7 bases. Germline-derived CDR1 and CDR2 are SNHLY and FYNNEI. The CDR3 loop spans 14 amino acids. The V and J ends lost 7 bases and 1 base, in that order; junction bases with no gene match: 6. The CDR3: CASTTGTANTEAFF. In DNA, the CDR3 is TGTGCCAGCACCACTGGGACAGCGAACACTGAAGCTTTCTTT. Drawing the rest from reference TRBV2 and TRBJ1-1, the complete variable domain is EPEVTQTPSHQVTQMGQEVILRCVPISNHLYFYWYRQILGQKVEFLVSFYNNEISEKSEIFDDQFSVERPDGSNFTLKIRSTKLEDSAMYFCASTTGTANTEAFFGQGTRLTVV.

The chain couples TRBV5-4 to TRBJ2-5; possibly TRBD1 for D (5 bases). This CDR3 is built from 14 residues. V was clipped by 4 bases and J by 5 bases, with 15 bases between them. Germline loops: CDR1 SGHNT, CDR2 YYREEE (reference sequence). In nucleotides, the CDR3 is TGTGCCAGCAGCCGGCCCAGGGTGGCGGAGACCCAGTACTTC. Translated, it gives CASSRPRVAETQYF. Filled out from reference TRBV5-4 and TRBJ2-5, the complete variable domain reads ETGVTQSPTHLIKTRGQQVTLRCSSQSGHNTVSWYQQALGQGPQFIFQYYREEENGRGNFPPRFSGLQFPNYSSELNVNALELDDSALYLCASSRPRVAETQYFGPGTRLLVL.

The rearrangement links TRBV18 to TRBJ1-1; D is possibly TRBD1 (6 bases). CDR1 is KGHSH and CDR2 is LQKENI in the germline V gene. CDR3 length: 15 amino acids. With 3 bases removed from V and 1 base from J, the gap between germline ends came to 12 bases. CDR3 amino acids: CASSPFLDRNTEAFF. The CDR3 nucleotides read TGTGCCAGCTCACCTTTTCTGGACAGGAACACTGAAGCTTTCTTT.

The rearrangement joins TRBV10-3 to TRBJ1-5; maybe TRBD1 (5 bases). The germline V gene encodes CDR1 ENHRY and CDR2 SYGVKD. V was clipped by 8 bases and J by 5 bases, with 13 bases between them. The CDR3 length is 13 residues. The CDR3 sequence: CAIRRAEDQPQHF. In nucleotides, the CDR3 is TGTGCCATCCGCAGGGCAGAGGATCAGCCCCAGCATTTT.

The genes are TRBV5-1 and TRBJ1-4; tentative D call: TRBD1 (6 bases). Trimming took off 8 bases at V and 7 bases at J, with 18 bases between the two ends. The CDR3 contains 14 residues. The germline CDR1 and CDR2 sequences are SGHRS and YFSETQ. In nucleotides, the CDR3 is TGCGCCAGTAAAACAGGGAGAGGTGGTGAAAAACTGTTTTTT. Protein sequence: CASKTGRGGEKLFF.

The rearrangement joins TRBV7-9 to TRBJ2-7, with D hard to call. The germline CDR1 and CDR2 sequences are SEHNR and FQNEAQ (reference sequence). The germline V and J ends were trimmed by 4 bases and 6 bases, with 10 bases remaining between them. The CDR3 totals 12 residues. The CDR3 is CASSWHGGEQYV. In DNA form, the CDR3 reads TGTGCCAGCAGCTGGCATGGTGGCGAGCAGTACGTC.

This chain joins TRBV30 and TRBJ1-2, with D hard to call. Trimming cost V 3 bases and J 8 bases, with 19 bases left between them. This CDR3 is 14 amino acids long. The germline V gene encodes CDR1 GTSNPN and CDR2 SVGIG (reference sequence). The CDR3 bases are TGTGCCTGGAGGAACACTCTTTTTAGCTCGGGCTACACCTTC. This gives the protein CAWRNTLFSSGYTF.

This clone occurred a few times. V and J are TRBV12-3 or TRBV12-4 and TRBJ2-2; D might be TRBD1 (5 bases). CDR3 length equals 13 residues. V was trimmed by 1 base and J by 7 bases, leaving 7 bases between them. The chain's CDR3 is CASSLGGGGELFF. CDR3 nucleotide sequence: TGTGCCAGCAGTTTAGGGGGCGGCGGGGAGCTGTTTTTT.

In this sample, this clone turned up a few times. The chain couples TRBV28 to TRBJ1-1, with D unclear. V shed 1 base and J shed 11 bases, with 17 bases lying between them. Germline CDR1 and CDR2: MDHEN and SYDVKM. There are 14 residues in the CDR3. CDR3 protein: CASSLSSSAGGAFF. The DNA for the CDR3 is TGTGCCAGCAGTTTATCTAGTTCGGCGGGCGGGGCTTTCTTT.

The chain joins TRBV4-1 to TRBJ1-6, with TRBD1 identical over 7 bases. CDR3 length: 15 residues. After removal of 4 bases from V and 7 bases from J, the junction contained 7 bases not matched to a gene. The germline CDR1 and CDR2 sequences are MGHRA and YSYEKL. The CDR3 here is CASSPGTVFNSPLHF. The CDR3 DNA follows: TGCGCCAGCAGCCCCGGGACAGTCTTCAATTCACCCCTCCACTTT.

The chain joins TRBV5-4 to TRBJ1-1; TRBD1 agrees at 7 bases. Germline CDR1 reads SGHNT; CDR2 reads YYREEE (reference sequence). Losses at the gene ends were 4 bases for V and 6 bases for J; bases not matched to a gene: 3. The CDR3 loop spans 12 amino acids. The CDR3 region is CASSPDRSEAFF. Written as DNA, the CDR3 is TGTGCCAGCAGCCCGGACAGGTCTGAAGCTTTCTTT.

The CDR3: CASSPGTNFNYGYTF. CDR3 DNA: TGTGCCAGCTCACCAGGGACTAATTTTAACTATGGCTACACCTTC. The genes are TRBV18 and TRBJ1-2; D might be TRBD1 (5 bases). The CDR3 runs 15 residues. In germline, CDR1 is KGHSH, CDR2 LQKENI. The V and J ends lost 2 bases and 1 base respectively, with 11 bases between them. The variable domain in full, completed from reference TRBV18 and TRBJ1-2, reads NAGVMQNPRHLVRRRGQEARLRCSPMKGHSHVYWYRQLPEEGLKFMVYLQKENIIDESGMPKERFSAEFPKEGPSILRIQQVVRGDSAAYFCASSPGTNFNYGYTFGSGTRLTVV.

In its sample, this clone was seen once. The CDR3 DNA is TGTGCCAGCAGCCCCCGACAGGGGGTGGGGTCACCCCTCCACTTT. This sequence encodes CASSPRQGVGSPLHF. V gene TRBV13 combines with J gene TRBJ1-6; 9 bases fit TRBD1. Germline V gene lookup returns CDR1 PRHDT and CDR2 FYEKMQ (reference sequence). The length of the CDR3 is 15 residues. Trimming took 5 bases from V and 10 from J; bases not matched to a gene: 9.

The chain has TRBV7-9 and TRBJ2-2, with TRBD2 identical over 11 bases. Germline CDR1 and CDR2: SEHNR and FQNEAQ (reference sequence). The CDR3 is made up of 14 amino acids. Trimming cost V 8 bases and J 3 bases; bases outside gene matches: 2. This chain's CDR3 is CASSTSGDTGELFF. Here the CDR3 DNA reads TGTGCCAGCTCGACTAGCGGGGACACCGGGGAGCTGTTTTTT.

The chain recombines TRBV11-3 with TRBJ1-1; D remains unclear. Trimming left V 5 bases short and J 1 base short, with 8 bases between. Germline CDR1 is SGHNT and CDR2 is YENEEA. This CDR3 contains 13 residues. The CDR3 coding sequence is TGTGCCAGCAGCGCCCACACGAACACTGAAGCTTTCTTT. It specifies CASSAHTNTEAFF.

The CDR3 sequence is CASSPGPTGEQYV. The CDR3 nucleotides read TGTGCCAGCAGCCCAGGACCCACGGGAGAGCAGTACGTC. The rearrangement uses TRBV12-3 or TRBV12-4 and TRBJ2-7, with D tentatively TRBD2 (5 bases). The length of the CDR3 is 13 residues. Trimming took off 6 bases at V and 7 bases at J, with 16 bases between the two ends.

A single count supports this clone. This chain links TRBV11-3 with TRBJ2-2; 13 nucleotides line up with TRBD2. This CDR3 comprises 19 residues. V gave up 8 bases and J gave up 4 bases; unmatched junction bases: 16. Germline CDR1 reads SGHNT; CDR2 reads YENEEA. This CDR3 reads CASGRGGPGLAGITGELFF. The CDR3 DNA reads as TGTGCCAGCGGCCGGGGGGGGCCGGGACTAGCGGGAATCACCGGGGAGCTGTTTTTT.